The 7 T cell receptor beta chains in this list originate from one sample, sequenced in a study of shared clonotypes between healthy human individuals (dated by TCRdb to 2020 to 2022). Library generation was performed with the immunoSEQ multiplex PCR assay. TCRdb's version of the immuneACCESS table is confined to in-frame rearrangements and falls short of the full clone set. An unresolved V gene accounts for under half of the shortfall where checked; the remainder is of unknown origin. Counted in this sample were about 2 million clones; roughly 95% of them appeared once. Jointly, the top ten make up 0.1% to 0.15% of the sample. The specimen sequenced was naive CD4+ T cells sorted from blood. The sample's cell subset or site label is to be understood as: CD45RA+ positively selected. Receptors were obtained from a man aged 18 to 30 in good health.

The chain joins TRBV11-2 to TRBJ2-3, with 8 bases identical to TRBD2. The CDR3 consists of 16 residues. J lost 1 base, V lost 5 bases, and 8 bases had no gene match. Germline V gene sequence: CDR1 SGHAT, CDR2 FQNNGV. The CDR3: CASSLTGGQRTDTQYF. The CDR3 DNA is TGTGCCAGCAGCCTTACGGGGGGGCAGCGCACAGATACGCAGTATTTT. The entire variable domain, with the rest obtained from reference TRBV11-2 and TRBJ2-3, is as follows: EAGVAQSPRYKIIEKRQSVAFWCNPISGHATLYWYQQILGQGPKLLIQFQNNGVVDDSQLPKDRFSAERLKGVDSTLKIQPAKLEDSAVYLCASSLTGGQRTDTQYFGPGTRLTVL.

V and J are TRBV28 and TRBJ2-7, with D hard to call. The V end was cut by 5 bases, the J end by 2 bases, with 13 bases between. CDR1 is MDHEN, CDR2 SYDVKM, per germline. The length of the CDR3 is 14 residues. DNA of the CDR3: TGTGCCAGCAGTCTATTAGCAAAACCCTACGAGCAGTACTTC. Its translation: CASSLLAKPYEQYF.

The J gene is TRBJ2-3, the V gene TRBV4-2; 14 bases match TRBD2. The germline V gene has CDR1 LGHNA and CDR2 YNFKEQ. This CDR3 has 14 amino acids. Trimming at V came to 7 bases and at J to 8 bases, leaving 5 bases not matched to a gene. As DNA, the CDR3 is TGTGCCAGCACCCCGACTAGCGGGGGGGGTACGCAGTATTTT. It yields the protein CASTPTSGGGTQYF.

The chain is built from TRBV6-1 and TRBJ1-4; no firm D call. This CDR3 is built from 14 residues. Germline CDR1 MNHNS, CDR2 SASEGT. The V gene lost 7 bases and the J gene lost 2 bases, with 11 bases spanning the gap. This CDR3 is CASNVGVTNEKLFF. CDR3 in DNA: TGTGCCAGCAATGTCGGGGTTACTAATGAAAAACTGTTTTTT.

The chain combines TRBV6-1 with TRBJ2-7, with D possibly matching TRBD1 (5 bases). Germline-derived CDR1 and CDR2 are MNHNS and SASEGT. The CDR3 has 14 amino acids. V lost 10 bases and J lost 2, with 18 bases in between. In nucleotides, the CDR3 is TGTGCCACAATGGACACGCCGCTTCCCTACGAGCAGTACTTC. Its protein product is CATMDTPLPYEQYF.

Worth noting for this clone: Given a much more abundant clone one base away, this may be a read error. The genes are TRBV6-4 and TRBJ1-1; TRBD1 is a possible D gene (6 bases). V lost 6 bases to trimming and J lost 1 base, with 9 bases between them. The CDR3 is 13 residues long. Germline CDR1 is MRHNA and CDR2 is SNTAGT. The CDR3 DNA reads TGTGCCAGCAGCCGACAGGAGAACACTGAAGCTTTCTTT. This codes for CASSRQENTEAFF.

This chain joins TRBV7-9 and TRBJ1-6; TRBD1 is a possible D gene (5 bases). The CDR3 totals 14 residues. V dropped 2 bases and J dropped 5 bases, with 7 bases sitting between them. Germline V gene data show CDR1 as SEHNR and CDR2 as FQNEAQ (reference sequence). The chain's CDR3 is CASSLPRDNSPLHF. The CDR3 DNA reads as TGTGCCAGCAGCTTACCCAGGGATAATTCACCCCTCCACTTT.